The 8 T cell receptor beta chains listed next were all sequenced from one sample in a study of blood T cells in healthy people across ages. Primed by a sample-barcoded 5' primer and a J-beta primer mix, a second PCR proceeded for 7 to 11 cycles. Using its own MiXCR run on the 5' RACE reads, TCRdb lists one record per CDR3 protein. The sample records 270,000 or so distinct CDR3 sequences, roughly 26% being singletons. Sequencing was carried out using blood. The receptors shown here come from a woman in her seventies in good health.

This rearrangement joins TRBV6-6 to TRBJ1-1; tentatively, D is TRBD1 (5 bases). Germline V gene data show CDR1 as MNHNY and CDR2 as SVGAGI (reference sequence). The CDR3 totals 13 residues. V was clipped by 6 bases and J by 3 bases, with 11 bases between them. The CDR3 nucleotides read TGTGCCAGCAGGACCCGGGGGTACACTGAAGCTTTCTTT. This sequence encodes CASRTRGYTEAFF.

This clonotype was observed many times. This chain connects TRBV29-1 to TRBJ1-2; D gene ambiguous. The CDR3 length is 12 residues. V lost 4 bases and J lost 0, with 6 bases in between. Germline V lookup: CDR1 SQVTM, CDR2 ANQGSEA. CDR3 sequence: CSVVRSNYGYTF. CDR3 coding DNA: TGCAGCGTTGTAAGGTCTAACTATGGCTACACCTTC.

This clonotype turned up a few times. The chain couples TRBV28 to TRBJ2-5; TRBD1 matches 8 bases. The DNA end is more similar to TRBJ2-7, so the J call may be wrong. The germline V gene has CDR1 MDHEN and CDR2 SYDVKM. This CDR3 is 15 amino acids long. CDR3 protein: CASVRPGGLPYEQYF. As DNA, the CDR3 is TGTGCCAGCGTTCGTCCAGGGGGCCTTCCCTACGAGCAGTACTTC.

V and J are TRBV5-1 and TRBJ2-7; D uncertain. The germline V and J ends were trimmed by 0 bases and 0 bases, with 13 bases remaining between them. Germline V gene lookup returns CDR1 SGHRS and CDR2 YFSETQ. CDR3 size: 16 residues. For the CDR3, the DNA is TGCGCCAGCAGCTTGGATCAAGACGGTCACTCCTACGAGCAGTACTTC. This encodes CASSLDQDGHSYEQYF.

The gene calls are TRBV20-1 and TRBJ2-2; 11 nucleotides line up with TRBD2. CDR1 and CDR2 from the germline V gene are DFQATT and SNEGSKA (reference sequence). There are 16 residues in the CDR3. Germline trimming cut 6 bases from V and 5 bases from J; bases unmatched to any gene: 11. CDR3 DNA sequence: TGCAGTGCCCCCGGTCTAGCGGGAGGACGTACCGGGGAGCTGTTTTTT. Translating gives CSAPGLAGGRTGELFF.

This clonotype came up a few times. J is TRBJ2-5 and V is TRBV28; D remains ambiguous. The closer fit of TRBJ2-1 to the DNA end suggests the J call may be wrong. Germline V gene data show CDR1 as MDHEN and CDR2 as SYDVKM. CDR3 length: 16 residues. The CDR3 DNA follows: TGTGCCAGCAGTCCTTGCGTGGCGTTAGGATACAATGAGCAGTTCTTC. This gives the protein CASSPCVALGYNEQFF.

CDR3 amino acids: CASSPNLPETGELFF. CDR3 bases: TGTGCCAGCAGCCCGAACCTGCCTGAAACCGGGGAGCTGTTTTTT. The chain is built from TRBV7-2 and TRBJ2-2, with D uncertain. The CDR3 is 15 amino acids. Germline CDR1 is SGHTA and CDR2 is FQGNSA. The V gene lost 5 bases and the J gene lost 5 bases, with 15 bases spanning the gap.

This chain links TRBV6-1 with TRBJ2-1; 13 bases are shared with TRBD2. Germline values: CDR1 MNHNS, CDR2 SASEGT. J gave up 9 bases and V 7 bases, and 9 bases lay outside the gene matches. CDR3 length: 15 amino acids. The CDR3, as DNA: TGTGCCAGCACCCTAGGGACTAGCGGGACTATTGAGCAGTTCTTC. It yields the protein CASTLGTSGTIEQFF.